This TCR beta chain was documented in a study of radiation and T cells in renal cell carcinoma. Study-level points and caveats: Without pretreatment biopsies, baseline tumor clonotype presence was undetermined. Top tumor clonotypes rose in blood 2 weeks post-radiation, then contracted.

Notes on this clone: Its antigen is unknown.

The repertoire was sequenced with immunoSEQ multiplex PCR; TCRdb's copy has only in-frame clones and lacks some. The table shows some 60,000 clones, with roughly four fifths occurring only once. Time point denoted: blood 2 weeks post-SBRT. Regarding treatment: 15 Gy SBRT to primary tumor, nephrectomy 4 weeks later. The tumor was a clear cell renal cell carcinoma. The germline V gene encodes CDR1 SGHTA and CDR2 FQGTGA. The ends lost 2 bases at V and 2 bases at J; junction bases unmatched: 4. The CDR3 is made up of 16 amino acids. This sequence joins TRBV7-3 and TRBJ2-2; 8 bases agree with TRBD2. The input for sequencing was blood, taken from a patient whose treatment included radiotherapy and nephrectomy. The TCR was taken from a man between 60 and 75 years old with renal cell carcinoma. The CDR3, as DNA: TGTGCCAGCAGCTTATCCGGGACTAGAAACACCGGGGAGCTGTTTTTT. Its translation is CASSLSGTRNTGELFF.